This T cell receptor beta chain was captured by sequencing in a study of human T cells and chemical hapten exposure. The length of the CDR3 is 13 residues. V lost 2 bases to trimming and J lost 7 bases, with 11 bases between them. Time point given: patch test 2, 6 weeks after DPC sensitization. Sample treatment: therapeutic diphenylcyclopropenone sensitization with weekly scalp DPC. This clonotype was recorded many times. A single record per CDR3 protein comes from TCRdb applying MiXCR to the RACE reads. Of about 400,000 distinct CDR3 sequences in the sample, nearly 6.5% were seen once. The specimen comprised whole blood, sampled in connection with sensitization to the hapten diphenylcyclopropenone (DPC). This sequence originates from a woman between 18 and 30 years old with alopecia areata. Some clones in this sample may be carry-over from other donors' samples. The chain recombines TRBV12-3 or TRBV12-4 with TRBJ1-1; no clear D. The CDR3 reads CASSLSINLEAFF. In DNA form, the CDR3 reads TGTGCCAGCAGTTTATCGATAAACCTTGAAGCTTTCTTT.